In its sample, the clone carrying this TCR beta chain was seen a few times. What it binds is unknown. This record comes from a study of cytomegalovirus exposure and HLA in healthy donors. In the study overall: Some 85 million unique TCRs from HLA-typed donors were held in an early data release. Points from the study as a whole: For most TCR beta V segments, an earlier analysis put the productive rate at about 87% or about 30% of the time.

In the PCR, 60 Vbeta and 13 Jbeta primers were used. Sequencing used immunoSEQ multiplex PCR; TCRdb keeps in-frame clones, though not all of them. This table has roughly 200,000 clones, 75% to 90% appearing once. The germline V gene encodes CDR1 SNHLY and CDR2 FYNNEI. The CDR3 has 15 amino acids. With V trimmed by 1 base and J by 7 bases, 6 bases remained unmatched. The TCR comes from a boy younger than 10 in good health and CMV-seronegative. The specimen was PBMCs. The J gene is TRBJ2-7, the V gene TRBV2, with 11 bases matching TRBD2. CDR3 amino acids: CASSEGASGGNEQYF. In DNA, the CDR3 is TGTGCCAGCAGTGAAGGGGCTAGCGGGGGGAATGAGCAGTACTTC. Looking up the rest from reference TRBV2 and TRBJ2-7 gives the full variable domain: EPEVTQTPSHQVTQMGQEVILRCVPISNHLYFYWYRQILGQKVEFLVSFYNNEISEKSEIFDDQFSVERPDGSNFTLKIRSTKLEDSAMYFCASSEGASGGNEQYFGPGTRLTVT.